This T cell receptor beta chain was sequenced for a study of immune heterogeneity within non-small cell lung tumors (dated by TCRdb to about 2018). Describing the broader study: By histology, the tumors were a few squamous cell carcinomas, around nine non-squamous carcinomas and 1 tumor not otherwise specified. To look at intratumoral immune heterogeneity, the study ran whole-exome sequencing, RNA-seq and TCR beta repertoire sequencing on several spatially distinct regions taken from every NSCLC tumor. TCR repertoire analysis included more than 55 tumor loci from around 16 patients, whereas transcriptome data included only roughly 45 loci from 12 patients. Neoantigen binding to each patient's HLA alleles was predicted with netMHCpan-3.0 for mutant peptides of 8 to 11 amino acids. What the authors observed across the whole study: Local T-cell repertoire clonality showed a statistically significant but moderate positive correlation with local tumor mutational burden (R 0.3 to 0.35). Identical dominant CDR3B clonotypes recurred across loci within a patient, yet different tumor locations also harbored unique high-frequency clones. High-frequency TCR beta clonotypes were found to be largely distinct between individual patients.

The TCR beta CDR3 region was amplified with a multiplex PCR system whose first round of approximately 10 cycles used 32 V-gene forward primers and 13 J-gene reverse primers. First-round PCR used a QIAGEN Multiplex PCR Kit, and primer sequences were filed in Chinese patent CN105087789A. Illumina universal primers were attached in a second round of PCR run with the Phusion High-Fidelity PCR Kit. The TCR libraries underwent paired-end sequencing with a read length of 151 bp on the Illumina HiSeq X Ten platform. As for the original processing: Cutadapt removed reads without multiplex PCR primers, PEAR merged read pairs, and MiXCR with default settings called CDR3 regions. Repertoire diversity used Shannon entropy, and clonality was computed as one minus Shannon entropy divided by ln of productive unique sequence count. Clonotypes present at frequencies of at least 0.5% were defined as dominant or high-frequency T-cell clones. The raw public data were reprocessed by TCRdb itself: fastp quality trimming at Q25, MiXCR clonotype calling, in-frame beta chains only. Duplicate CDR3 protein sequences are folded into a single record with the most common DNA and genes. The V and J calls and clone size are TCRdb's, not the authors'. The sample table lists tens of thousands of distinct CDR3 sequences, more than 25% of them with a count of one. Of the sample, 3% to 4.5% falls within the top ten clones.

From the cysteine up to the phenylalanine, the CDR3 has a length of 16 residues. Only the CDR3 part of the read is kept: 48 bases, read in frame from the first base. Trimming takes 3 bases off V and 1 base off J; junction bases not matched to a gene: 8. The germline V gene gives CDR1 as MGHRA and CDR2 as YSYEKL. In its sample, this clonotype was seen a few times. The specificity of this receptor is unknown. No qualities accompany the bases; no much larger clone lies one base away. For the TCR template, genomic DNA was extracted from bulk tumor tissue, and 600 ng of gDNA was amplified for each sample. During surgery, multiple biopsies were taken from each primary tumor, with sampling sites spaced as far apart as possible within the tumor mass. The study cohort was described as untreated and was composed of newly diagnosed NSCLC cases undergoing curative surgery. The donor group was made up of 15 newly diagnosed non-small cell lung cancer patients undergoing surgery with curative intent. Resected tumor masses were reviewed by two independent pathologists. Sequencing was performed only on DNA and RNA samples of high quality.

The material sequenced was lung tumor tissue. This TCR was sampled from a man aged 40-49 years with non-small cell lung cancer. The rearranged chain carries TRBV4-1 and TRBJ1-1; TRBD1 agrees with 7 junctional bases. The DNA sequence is TGCGCCAGCAGCCAGGCCCCCAGACAGGGGAACACTGAAGCTTTCTTT. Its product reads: CASSQAPRQGNTEAFF.